The entry below describes one T cell receptor beta chain. Its antigen is currently unknown. This sample is drawn from a study of OX40 agonist ivuxolimab in advanced cancers. On the study more broadly: An agonistic anti-OX40 (CD134) antibody, ivuxolimab, was used to treat the patients. One hepatocellular carcinoma and a couple of cutaneous melanoma patients partially responded.

The CDR3 consists of 16 residues. Germline V gene sequence: CDR1 SQVTM, CDR2 ANQGSEA. V trimming: 2 bases; J trimming: 7 bases; junction bases outside the gene matches: 14. Overall study results and limits: Circulating CD4+ and CD8+ T cells showed clonal expansion by week 6 at 0.1 to 3.0 mg/kg. On average, CD8+ T cells had more expanded clones than CD4+.

TCRdb's copy holds only in-frame clones and misses some; the assay was immunoSEQ multiplex PCR. The repertoire includes roughly 76,000 clones, 70% to 90% of them detected once, and 5.9% sits in the top ten. This chain uses TRBV29-1 with TRBJ1-2; 9 nucleotides agree with TRBD1. This clonotype was sampled from an adult with an advanced solid tumor such as melanoma, head and neck, liver or kidney cancer. Specimen: CD4+ or CD8+ T cells sorted from blood, collected in a trial of the OX40 agonist ivuxolimab. The CDR3 DNA follows: TGCAGCGTTGAATACGTGCCGGGACAGGGTTCGAGTGGCTACACCTTC. This translates into CSVEYVPGQGSSGYTF.